This T cell receptor (beta chain) was profiled in a study of graft-versus-host responses after intestinal transplantation (dated by TCRdb to the early 2020s). Looking at the study overall: The transplants that recipients got were multivisceral, liver-intestinal, or isolated intestinal. Bulk TCR-beta CDR3 sequencing was used to track graft-versus-host and host-versus-graft alloreactive T cell clones in the graft, circulation and bone marrow after intestinal transplantation. To identify alloreactive clones, pre-transplant mixed lymphocyte reaction products were sequenced and then compared with unstimulated pre-transplant donor and recipient T cells. The cohort enrolled approximately 24 intestinal transplant recipients including one retransplant, and 3 patients lacking pretransplant specimens were excluded. Rather than going through the commercial service, samples from three later patients were sequenced in-house on an Illumina MiSeq and processed with MiXCR. A peak of at least 4% donor T cells among recipient peripheral blood mononuclear cells was the definition used for donor T cell macrochimerism. Every recipient was given anti-thymocyte globulin induction, followed by around three years of maintenance tacrolimus and steroids.

The time point tag for this specimen amounts to: cells obtained before transplantation from donor or recipient. CD3+CD4+ and CD3+CD8+ populations were FACS-sorted from unstimulated pre-transplant donor and recipient cells taken from spleen or lymph nodes. Study-level results and caveats: Early after transplant, peak levels of circulating GvH clones were associated with declines in HvG clones. The conclusions were limited by the relatively low number and heterogeneity of the intestinal transplant patients. In patients with donor T cell macrochimerism, the allografts had high GvH to HvG T cell clonal ratios. GvH clones were detected in recipient bone marrow, and some of these GvH clones were observed earlier in ileal mucosa or blood, consistent with an intestinal mucosal origin.

As to this clone: Its cognate antigen has yet to be identified. No qualities accompany the bases; no much larger clone lies one base away.

The germline V gene supplies CDR1 MDHEN and CDR2 SYDVKM. The CDR3 contains 16 residues, cysteine and phenylalanine counted. The only DNA kept is the CDR3, 48 bases in frame from the first base. V is pared back by 5 bases and J by 2 bases, with 18 bases lying between the germline termini. The protocol used for the library was the immunoSEQ multiplex PCR assay. For most patients, genomic DNA was isolated with the Qiagen DNeasy Blood and Tissue Kit and shipped frozen to Adaptive Biotechnologies for TCR sequencing. High-throughput TCR-beta CDR3 sequencing of genomic DNA from most patients was performed by Adaptive Biotechnologies. The original pipeline was this. Adaptive's ImmunoSEQ software was the source of the TCR sequencing data for 18 patients, while a few other patients were processed with MiXCR and VDJtools. To correct CD4 versus CD8 sorting errors, any sequence found in both subsets at a frequency ratio below 5:1 was removed. CDR3 nucleotide sequences shared between donor and recipient were removed because their origin could not be assigned. At least 2-fold expansion over unstimulated cells and a minimum CFSE-low frequency of 0.002% (template counts) or 0.001% (read counts) were required for clones to be classified as alloreactive. Clones were considered mappable if detected in sequenced pre-transplant spleen, lymph node, or MLR CFSE-low populations of the donor or recipient. The cumulative frequency of alloreactive clones was calculated as a percentage of all sequences, weighted by copy number. TCRdb holds this immuneACCESS table with in-frame rearrangements only. Some clones are missing; in checked studies, unresolved V genes explain under half, and the rest has no known cause. That table gives V, J and clone size, and the DNA gave D and trimming. The sample contains over 70,000 clones, 90% of them found a single time. Approximately 4.1% of the sample goes to the ten largest clones.

The chain was built from TRBV28 and TRBJ2-5, and perhaps TRBD1 as D gene, on 6 matching bases. The source is a human donor who was the organ donor for an intestinal transplant. Here the sequenced sample was unstimulated CD8+ T cells sorted from spleen or lymph node cells, taken before transplant. CDR3 loop: CASSRQAIWPQETQYF. The DNA reads as follows: TGTGCCAGCAGTCGACAGGCCATTTGGCCACAAGAGACCCAGTACTTC.